These T cell receptor beta chains were read from a single sample in a study of blood T cells in healthy people across ages. From the 5' RACE reads, TCRdb called clonotypes with MiXCR, one entry per CDR3 protein. The table records about a million distinct CDR3 sequences, around two fifths of them present only once. The source material was blood. The receptors here all came from a man younger than 35 in good health. Both conserved end residues are part of each CDR3. D genes are given only for firm matches. Size values are once, few and many counts, or a class for expanded clones, and some rows have none.

d_gene	v_gene	j_gene	abundance	CDR3aa	CDR3nt
NA	TRBV7-3	TRBJ1-1	NA	CASSLPQKFGAAFF	TGTGCCAGCAGCCTACCACAGAAATTCGGGGCGGCTTTCTTT
NA	TRBV7-2	TRBJ1-1	many	CASSLYRMNTEAFF	TGTGCCAGCAGCTTATACAGGATGAACACTGAAGCTTTCTTT
NA	TRBV27	TRBJ1-6	NA	CASSYLQSNSPLHF	TGTGCCAGCAGTTATTTACAGTCTAATTCACCCCTCCACTTT
TRBD1	TRBV4-2	TRBJ1-2	NA	CASSQGGTGGHGYTF	TGTGCCAGCAGCCAAGGCGGGACAGGGGGACATGGCTACACCTTC
TRBD1	TRBV6-6	TRBJ1-2	NA	CAVHTPTGIYGYTF	TGTGCCGTTCATACGCCGACAGGGATCTATGGCTACACCTTC
TRBD1	TRBV6-5	TRBJ2-1	NA	CASGPGQGVYNEQFF	TGTGCCAGCGGCCCGGGACAGGGAGTTTACAATGAGCAGTTCTTC
NA	TRBV21-1	TRBJ1-5	few	CASSKAGWGSYNQPQHF	TGTGCCAGCAGCAAAGCAGGTTGGGGGTCTTACAATCAGCCCCAGCATTTT
NA	TRBV27	TRBJ2-5	few	CASSLSAGYSQETQYF	TGTGCCAGCAGTTTATCTGCCGGATACAGCCAAGAGACCCAGTACTTC
NA	TRBV28	TRBJ2-1	NA	CASSSPMTSMVYLEQFF	TGTGCCAGCAGCTCCCCCATGACTAGTATGGTGTACCTTGAGCAGTTCTTC
TRBD1	TRBV12-3/TRBV12-4	TRBJ1-2	NA	CASSPATGVHYGYTF	TGTGCCAGCAGTCCAGCGACAGGGGTGCACTATGGCTACACCTTC
TRBD1	TRBV7-9	TRBJ1-2	NA	CASSLAHRGVFYGYTF	TGTGCCAGCAGCTTAGCGCACAGGGGAGTATTCTATGGCTACACCTTC
NA	TRBV3-1	TRBJ2-5	few	CASSQGLTEETQYF	TGTGCCAGCAGCCAAGGTTTGACAGAAGAGACCCAGTACTTC
NA	TRBV7-8	TRBJ2-7	NA	CASSLEASSRSYEQYF	TGTGCCAGCAGCTTAGAAGCCTCCTCGCGATCCTACGAGCAGTACTTC
NA	TRBV2	TRBJ1-6	NA	CASRVRDVSSPLHF	TGTGCCAGCAGGGTCCGGGACGTAAGTTCACCCCTCCACTTT
NA	TRBV12-3/TRBV12-4	TRBJ1-2	NA	CASSLISDDGYTF	TGTGCCAGCAGTTTGATATCGGATGATGGCTACACCTTC
TRBD1	TRBV5-1	TRBJ1-2	NA	CASSPSTGSYGYTF	TGCGCCAGCAGCCCCTCGACAGGGAGCTATGGCTACACCTTC
TRBD1	TRBV20-1	TRBJ1-2	few	CSAPDRVDYGYTF	TGCAGTGCCCCGGACAGGGTCGACTATGGCTACACCTTC
NA	TRBV29-1	TRBJ2-5	NA	CSAPRTQYF	TGCAGCGCGCCCCGAACCCAGTACTTC
NA	TRBV14	TRBJ2-3	NA	CASSPKIRSDTQYF	TGTGCCAGCAGCCCTAAAATCCGTTCAGATACGCAGTATTTT
TRBD1	TRBV6-6	TRBJ1-1	NA	CASSTGTEYMNTEAFF	TGTGCCAGCAGTACCGGGACAGAGTATATGAACACTGAAGCTTTCTTT
NA	TRBV20-1	TRBJ2-5	few	CSARAYRAGDEQYF	TGCAGTGCTAGAGCTTACAGGGCGGGAGATGAGCAGTACTTC
TRBD1	TRBV9	TRBJ1-4	NA	CASSVGDSRGEKLFF	TGTGCCAGCAGCGTAGGGGACAGTCGTGGTGAAAAACTGTTTTTT
NA	TRBV6-6	TRBJ1-1	few	CASSNLPGWGEAFF	TGTGCCAGCAGTAATCTTCCTGGCTGGGGTGAAGCTTTCTTT
NA	TRBV12-3/TRBV12-4	TRBJ1-5	NA	CASSLGSRGPQHF	TGTGCCAGCAGTTTAGGGAGTCGAGGGCCCCAGCATTTT
NA	TRBV4-3	TRBJ2-4	few	CASSPTPSPHIQYF	TGCGCCAGCAGCCCAACTCCTAGCCCCCACATTCAGTACTTC
NA	TRBV2	TRBJ2-3	NA	CASKAEITDTQYF	TGTGCCAGCAAGGCAGAAATCACAGATACGCAGTATTTT
NA	TRBV3-1	TRBJ2-3	few	CASSQVEDTQYF	TGTGCCAGCAGCCAAGTAGAAGATACGCAGTATTTT
NA	TRBV30	TRBJ1-5	NA	CAWSTIRNQPQHF	TGTGCCTGGAGTACTATCCGCAATCAGCCCCAGCATTTT
TRBD1	TRBV5-1	TRBJ2-5	few	CASSFSGQGEGETQYF	TGCGCCAGCAGCTTTTCCGGACAGGGGGAAGGAGAGACCCAGTACTTC
TRBD1	TRBV7-9	TRBJ1-3	NA	CASSPPGQGPDSGNTIYF	TGTGCCAGCAGCCCACCGGGACAGGGCCCCGACTCTGGAAACACCATATATTTT
NA	TRBV6-5	TRBJ2-5	few	CASSYTGGWQETQYF	TGTGCCAGCAGTTACACGGGGGGCTGGCAAGAGACCCAGTACTTC
NA	TRBV20-1	TRBJ1-1	once	CSAPRMEILNTEAFF	TGCAGTGCTCCCCGGATGGAGATCTTGAACACTGAAGCTTTCTTT
NA	TRBV2	TRBJ1-2	few	CASTFHPANYGYTF	TGTGCCAGCACCTTTCACCCAGCTAACTATGGCTACACCTTC
NA	TRBV4-1	TRBJ1-2	NA	CATRSMLSTNYGYTF	TGCGCCACGCGATCGATGCTATCAACTAACTATGGCTACACCTTC
TRBD1	TRBV4-1	TRBJ1-5	NA	CASSPGQGFDQPQHF	TGCGCCAGCAGCCCGGGACAGGGTTTCGATCAGCCCCAGCATTTT
TRBD1	TRBV20-1	TRBJ2-3	once	CSAQNSGTGPDTQYF	TGCAGTGCCCAAAATTCCGGGACAGGGCCTGATACGCAGTATTTT
NA	TRBV7-2	TRBJ2-6	NA	CASSLNLGSGSGANVLTF	TGTGCCAGCAGCTTAAACCTAGGGTCCGGGTCTGGGGCCAACGTCCTGACTTTC
NA	TRBV7-8	TRBJ2-3	many	CACRGGGWTDTQYF	TGTGCCTGTCGAGGGGGAGGTTGGACAGATACGCAGTATTTT
TRBD1	TRBV10-3	TRBJ2-4	NA	CAISRQGGDIQYF	TGTGCCATCAGCCGACAGGGGGGCGACATTCAGTACTTC
TRBD1	TRBV11-2	TRBJ2-5	NA	CASSLDGQGWRETQYF	TGTGCCAGCAGCTTAGACGGACAGGGATGGAGAGAGACCCAGTACTTC
TRBD1	TRBV27	TRBJ1-1	NA	CASSPQGAHTEAFF	TGTGCCAGCAGTCCACAGGGGGCGCACACTGAAGCTTTCTTT
NA	TRBV29-1	TRBJ1-3	NA	CSVETDASTIYF	TGCAGCGTTGAGACGGACGCCTCTACCATATATTTT
TRBD1	TRBV20-1	TRBJ1-6	NA	CSGPTGVLNSPLHF	TGCAGTGGCCCAACAGGGGTACTGAATTCACCCCTCCACTTT
NA	TRBV12-3/TRBV12-4	TRBJ2-3	NA	CASSFLGLGDTQYF	TGTGCCAGCAGTTTCCTTGGGTTGGGAGATACGCAGTATTTT
NA	TRBV12-3/TRBV12-4	TRBJ2-2	NA	CASSPRHPNTGELFF	TGTGCCAGCAGTCCTCGACACCCGAACACCGGGGAGCTGTTTTTT
NA	TRBV20-1	TRBJ2-3	NA	CSARPSGAGEGDTQYF	TGCAGTGCTAGACCATCAGGAGCCGGTGAGGGAGATACGCAGTATTTT
TRBD1	TRBV28	TRBJ1-2	NA	CASDTGEIGYTF	TGTGCCAGCGACACAGGGGAGATTGGCTACACCTTC
NA	TRBV7-8	TRBJ2-3	NA	CASSSPGYRDTQYF	TGTGCCAGCAGCTCCCCCGGGTATCGCGATACGCAGTATTTT
NA	TRBV9	TRBJ2-5	NA	CASSPRTGAGEETQYF	TGTGCCAGCAGCCCCAGAACAGGGGCGGGAGAAGAGACCCAGTACTTC
NA	TRBV12-3/TRBV12-4	TRBJ2-7	NA	CASSSEGARQYF	TGTGCCAGCAGCTCGGAAGGAGCTAGGCAGTACTTC
TRBD2	TRBV5-4	TRBJ2-3	NA	CASKSSGGRDTQYF	TGTGCCAGCAAGTCTAGCGGGGGGCGGGATACGCAGTATTTT
NA	TRBV4-1	TRBJ1-5	NA	CVSSQAKGSQPQHF	TGCGTCAGCAGCCAAGCTAAGGGTAGTCAGCCCCAGCATTTT
NA	TRBV19	TRBJ2-3	NA	CASWTGRGTRDTQYF	TGTGCCAGTTGGACAGGGAGGGGTACCCGAGATACGCAGTATTTT
NA	TRBV5-1	TRBJ1-6	NA	CASSDARQNSPLHF	TGCGCCAGCAGCGATGCCCGACAGAATTCACCCCTCCACTTT
NA	TRBV4-3	TRBJ1-4	NA	CASSSVTNEKLFF	TGCGCCAGCAGCTCCGTAACTAATGAAAAACTGTTTTTT
NA	TRBV11-3	TRBJ2-1	NA	CASSPTQGNNEQFF	TGTGCCAGCAGCCCAACACAGGGTAACAATGAGCAGTTCTTC
TRBD1	TRBV7-2	TRBJ1-2	few	CASSPQGADNYGYTF	TGTGCCAGCAGCCCGCAGGGGGCGGATAACTATGGCTACACCTTC